These T cell receptor beta chains were read from a single sample in a study of cytomegalovirus exposure and HLA in healthy donors. Measured with immunoSEQ multiplex PCR; TCRdb has only the in-frame clones, and not every one. The sample records 130,000 to 150,000 clones, approximately 80% being singletons. Material for sequencing was PBMCs. These receptors originate from a woman in her thirties or forties in good health and CMV-seronegative. CDR3s include the opening cysteine and the closing phenylalanine or tryptophan. Each record gives: V gene, clone size, J gene, D gene, CDR3 DNA, CDR3 protein. D genes are given only for firm matches. Some rows have no size entry. The others give once, few or many, or a class for an expanded clone.

v_call: TRBV18; clone_size: once; j_call: TRBJ1-4; d_call: .; cdr3_nt: TGTGCCAGCTCCCCACAATGGGGCGCCGAAAAACTGTTTTTT; cdr3_aa: CASSPQWGAEKLFF
v_call: TRBV6-1; clone_size: .; j_call: TRBJ2-6; d_call: .; cdr3_nt: TGTGCCAGCAGCCCTCAGGGCGGTGGGGCCAACGTCCTGACTTTC; cdr3_aa: CASSPQGGGANVLTF
v_call: TRBV6-1; clone_size: .; j_call: TRBJ1-6; d_call: TRBD1; cdr3_nt: TGTGCCAGCAGTGAAGCGTCGGGGACAGGGGTAAATTCACCCCTCCACTTT; cdr3_aa: CASSEASGTGVNSPLHF
v_call: TRBV21-1; clone_size: .; j_call: TRBJ2-7; d_call: .; cdr3_nt: TGTGCCAGCAGCAAAGCGGCGGAAAAGGGTGGAAGTGGCGGGATGATCTACGAGCAGTACTTC; cdr3_aa: CASSKAAEKGGSGGMIYEQYF
v_call: TRBV30; clone_size: .; j_call: TRBJ1-2; d_call: .; cdr3_nt: TGTGCCTGGAGTATACAGGTGGGCTACACCTTC; cdr3_aa: CAWSIQVGYTF
v_call: TRBV2; clone_size: .; j_call: TRBJ2-1; d_call: .; cdr3_nt: TGTGCCAGCAGTGGGCGGCAGTACAATGAGCAGTTCTTC; cdr3_aa: CASSGRQYNEQFF
v_call: TRBV28; clone_size: .; j_call: TRBJ1-4; d_call: TRBD1; cdr3_nt: TGTGCCAGCAGGAGGGGGCACGAAAAACTGTTTTTT; cdr3_aa: CASRRGHEKLFF
v_call: TRBV28; clone_size: .; j_call: TRBJ1-5; d_call: .; cdr3_nt: TGTGCCAGCAGTTTACCGGTCAATCAGCCCCAGCATTTT; cdr3_aa: CASSLPVNQPQHF
v_call: TRBV28; clone_size: .; j_call: TRBJ1-6; d_call: .; cdr3_nt: TGTGCCAGCAAGTCCGGGACTGTCGATAATTCACCCCTCCACTTT; cdr3_aa: CASKSGTVDNSPLHF
v_call: TRBV6-5; clone_size: few; j_call: TRBJ1-5; d_call: TRBD1; cdr3_nt: TGTGCCAGCAGTTACGGCGGGACAGTTCCCAATCAGCCCCAGCATTTT; cdr3_aa: CASSYGGTVPNQPQHF
v_call: TRBV6-6; clone_size: .; j_call: TRBJ1-1; d_call: .; cdr3_nt: TGTGCCAGCGCCGGCGCGGGCAGCCTGAACACTGAAGCTTTCTTT; cdr3_aa: CASAGAGSLNTEAFF
v_call: TRBV5-1; clone_size: .; j_call: TRBJ1-2; d_call: .; cdr3_nt: TGCGCCAGCAGCTTGGAGGCCCAGGGGCTGGGAGGCTACACCTTC; cdr3_aa: CASSLEAQGLGGYTF
v_call: TRBV6-1; clone_size: .; j_call: TRBJ2-1; d_call: TRBD1; cdr3_nt: TGTGCCAGCAGTGTAGGCGGCAGGGGGAACCTTGAGCAGTTCTTC; cdr3_aa: CASSVGGRGNLEQFF
v_call: TRBV7-8; clone_size: .; j_call: TRBJ1-5; d_call: .; cdr3_nt: TGTGCCAGCAGCTTAGAGGCGCAGGCTCCCCAGCCCCAGCATTTT; cdr3_aa: CASSLEAQAPQPQHF
v_call: TRBV28; clone_size: once; j_call: TRBJ1-5; d_call: TRBD1; cdr3_nt: TGTGCCAGCAGTACAGGACAGGGGGTCTATAGCAATCAGCCCCAGCATTTT; cdr3_aa: CASSTGQGVYSNQPQHF
v_call: TRBV2; clone_size: .; j_call: TRBJ2-5; d_call: .; cdr3_nt: TGTGCCAGCAGTGAAAGGGCGGAGGCTCAAGAGACCCAGTACTTC; cdr3_aa: CASSERAEAQETQYF
v_call: TRBV6-5; clone_size: .; j_call: TRBJ2-7; d_call: .; cdr3_nt: TGTGCCAGCAGCCGGGAAACCCAATACGAGCAGTACTTC; cdr3_aa: CASSRETQYEQYF
v_call: TRBV10-3; clone_size: .; j_call: TRBJ2-1; d_call: TRBD2; cdr3_nt: TGTGCCATCACCACTAGCGGGGGACCTCAAAGCTCCTACAATGAGCAGTTCTTC; cdr3_aa: CAITTSGGPQSSYNEQFF
v_call: TRBV5-4; clone_size: .; j_call: TRBJ2-3; d_call: .; cdr3_nt: TGTGCCAGCAGCCGGGAGAAAGGGGGCACAGATACGCAGTATTTT; cdr3_aa: CASSREKGGTDTQYF
v_call: TRBV7-9; clone_size: .; j_call: TRBJ1-3; d_call: .; cdr3_nt: TGTGCCAGCAGCTCTAGCAGGGGAAACTCTGGAAACACCATATATTTT; cdr3_aa: CASSSSRGNSGNTIYF
v_call: TRBV5-1; clone_size: .; j_call: TRBJ1-4; d_call: TRBD1; cdr3_nt: TGCGCCAGCAGCCAGGGACAGCTTGAAAAACTGTTTTTT; cdr3_aa: CASSQGQLEKLFF
v_call: TRBV6-1; clone_size: .; j_call: TRBJ1-1; d_call: TRBD1; cdr3_nt: TGTGCCAGCAGTGAAGCGGGGACAGGTCTACGAGCTTTCTTT; cdr3_aa: CASSEAGTGLRAFF
v_call: TRBV5-1; clone_size: .; j_call: TRBJ2-7; d_call: .; cdr3_nt: TGCGCCAGCAGCTCAGGACAGCGTTACGAGCAGTACTTC; cdr3_aa: CASSSGQRYEQYF
v_call: TRBV6-1; clone_size: .; j_call: TRBJ2-7; d_call: .; cdr3_nt: TGTGCCAGCAGTAAGTACCAGGACTTCTCCTACGAGCAGTACTTC; cdr3_aa: CASSKYQDFSYEQYF
v_call: TRBV5-1; clone_size: .; j_call: TRBJ1-2; d_call: .; cdr3_nt: TGCGCCAGCAGCTTGGGGCAGGCGAACTATGGCTACACCTTC; cdr3_aa: CASSLGQANYGYTF
v_call: TRBV6-4; clone_size: .; j_call: TRBJ2-2; d_call: .; cdr3_nt: TGTGCCAGCAGTACGGGGTCCGACACCGGGGAGCTGTTTTTT; cdr3_aa: CASSTGSDTGELFF
v_call: TRBV2; clone_size: .; j_call: TRBJ1-1; d_call: .; cdr3_nt: TGTGCCAGCAGTCTGCGAGAGAACACTGAAGCTTTCTTT; cdr3_aa: CASSLRENTEAFF